The source of this T cell receptor beta chain is a study of shared clonotypes between healthy human individuals (TCRdb year 2020). About the full investigation: A couple of women and three men aged 18 to 49 years were included in the cohort. For each donor, CD4 naive and CD4 memory were each given three plates, CD8 naive was given two plates, and CD8 memory was given one plate. Blood TCR repertoires of five healthy adults were deeply sequenced to estimate repertoire size and the extent of clonotype sharing between individuals. Libraries were prepared and TCR repertoires were sequenced by different laboratories using diverse techniques, in order to increase sequencing depth and limit assay-specific biases. Leukapheresis yielded between about 0.8 and 8.9 billion PBMCs per donor. The research as a whole found: Estimated clonotype richness was generally larger for naive than for memory subsets. Higher generation probabilities were observed for clonotypes shared by all four sorted-subset donors than for non-shared clonotypes. Pairwise subsampling indicated that sequencing depth was expected to affect the degree of clonotype sharing among donors. When several donors were compared, the shared fraction of clonotypes was around 5% for naive CD4, roughly 3.3% for naive CD8, roughly 2.5% for memory CD4, and roughly 0.43% for memory CD8. Because the study included only a small number of donors, the genetic and exposure-history diversity represented was limited. Incomplete sequencing was indicated by rarefaction of sorted-subset datasets, despite the large sequencing depth. Sampling was restricted to blood, and TCR repertoires in tissues likely differ from the TCR repertoires found in blood.

A word on this clone: The specificity of this receptor is unknown. Nothing much larger sits one base from this clone, and base qualities are not available.

V is pruned by 3 bases and J by 3 bases, leaving 2 bases of the junction without a gene match. The CDR3 runs 15 amino acids, cysteine and phenylalanine included. This entry keeps only the CDR3 DNA: 45 bases, framed from base 1. Based on the germline V gene (reference sequence), the CDR1 and CDR2 sequences are LNHDA and SQIVND. CD8 naive samples consisted of CD45RO-negative cells that were positively selected for CCR7, yielding a CD45RA+CCR7+ population without TemRA cells. The donors were healthy, HIV-negative adults with no recently reported acute infections or vaccinations. Every donor was a Caucasian adult residing in Nashville, Tennessee, USA. After blood collection by leukapheresis, PBMCs were isolated using Ficoll-Histopaque density gradient centrifugation and then cryopreserved in the vapor phase of liquid nitrogen. Analytical flow cytometry was used to check the purity and quantity of each magnetically sorted T cell population. Each sorted fraction had its genomic DNA isolated and then quantified by UV absorbance on a Nanodrop 2000c.

TCR CDR3 regions were amplified from genomic DNA by multiplex PCR using the deep immunoSEQ assay. Extracted genomic DNA from each cell subset was distributed evenly across all wells of several immunoSEQ 96-well plates, and each plate was treated as a replicate. For sorted subsets, approximately 0.2 ug of genomic DNA, equivalent to around 30,000 T cell genomes, went into each replicate PCR. Purified libraries were measured with a Qubit 3.0 fluorometer, size-checked on a Bioanalyzer 2100, and measured again with the KAPA Library Quantification kit. Every immunoSEQ 96-well plate was sequenced on a separate single-read 150-cycle Illumina NextSeq 550 flow cell. In the paper's pipeline: Because the immunoSEQ output held only junctional sequences and lacked quality scores, the filtering could not match the filtering applied to full-length reads. Sequences were annotated with PyIR, a Python wrapper for IgBLAST v1.9, and V/J genes and CDR3 were assigned using IMGT germline references. Reads were removed for weak V/J assignments (E-value above 1e-6), missing CDR3, stop codons, out-of-frame junctions, or ambiguous translated residues. V3J clonotypes were defined as sequences sharing an identical inferred V gene, J gene, and CDR3 amino acid sequence. Percentage overlap between repertoires was calculated by dividing the number of shared unique clonotypes by the size of the smaller repertoire. Repertoire richness was assessed with RTK rarefaction, the Chao1 estimator, and Recon v2.1 estimates of unobserved clonotypes. For all TCRbeta clonotypes obtained by the gDNA method from a handful of donors, generation probabilities were computed with OLGA. TCRdb retrieved this table from immuneACCESS and kept in-frame rearrangements only. Not all clones are present; in checked studies, unresolved V genes account for under half, and no reason is known for the remainder. That table supplies the V and J calls and clone size; D and trimming were determined from the DNA. The sample profile shows about 2 million clones; less than 95% of them were found once. The top ten clonotypes cover 1% to 1.5% of the sample.

The sequence links TRBV19 to TRBJ2-7, with 13 bases aligning to TRBD2. The sequenced sample consisted of naive CD8+ T cells sorted from blood. The label giving this sample's cell subset or site can be read as: CD45RA+CCR7+. The clonotype comes from a young man in good health. The CDR3 reads as follows: CASSMGTSGIYEQYF. The DNA reads TGTGCCAGTAGTATGGGGACTAGCGGGATCTACGAGCAGTACTTC. Supplemented by the reference TRBV19 and TRBJ2-7 proteins around the CDR3, the complete variable domain is DGGITQSPKYLFRKEGQNVTLSCEQNLNHDAMYWYRQDPGQGLRLIYYSQIVNDFQKGDIAEGYSVSREKKESFPLTVTSAQKNPTAFYLCASSMGTSGIYEQYFGPGTRLTVT.